This is a list of T cell receptor beta chains from one sample in a study of T cell repertoires in cytomegalovirus infection. TCRdb called the reads again in MiXCR, with one record for every CDR3 protein. In the table there are around 900,000 distinct CDR3 sequences, around 32% of which are singletons. Antigens for these TCRs are unknown. The material sequenced was cultured CD8+ T cells from PBMCs, taken from culture after CMV antigen stimulation. The receptors derive from a human donor in good health (CMV status not recorded). Some clones in this sample may be carry-over from other donors' samples. Both conserved end residues are part of each CDR3. Each record gives: D gene, J gene, clone size, V gene, CDR3 protein, CDR3 DNA. A D gene is named only where the DNA matches it firmly. Some rows mark clone size as missing; the rest say once, few, many or name a class of expanded clone.

>.|TRBJ2-1|.|TRBV6-1
CASSERGGIYNEQFF
TGTGCCAGCAGTGAAAGGGGGGGAATATACAATGAGCAGTTCTTC
>TRBD1|TRBJ1-1|.|TRBV7-9
CASSSTGGAVNTEAFF
TGTGCCAGCAGCTCCACAGGGGGCGCGGTGAACACTGAAGCTTTCTTT
>.|TRBJ2-1|.|TRBV6-6
CASSYSGPSYNEQFF
TGTGCCAGCAGTTACTCGGGACCCTCCTACAATGAGCAGTTCTTC
>.|TRBJ2-3|many|TRBV4-1
CASSQDSDMNGDTQYF
TGCGCCAGCAGCCAGGACAGCGATATGAACGGAGATACGCAGTATTTT
>.|TRBJ2-1|few|TRBV19
CASSIPSNEQFF
TGTGCCAGTAGTATCCCTAGCAATGAGCAGTTCTTC
>TRBD2|TRBJ2-1|.|TRBV10-3
CAITPGGSSYNEQFF
TGTGCCATCACCCCGGGGGGTTCCTCCTACAATGAGCAGTTCTTC
>.|TRBJ2-6|.|TRBV6-1
CATSAEAPYAGANVLTF
TGTGCCACCTCCGCGGAGGCCCCATATGCTGGGGCCAACGTCCTGACTTTC
>.|TRBJ1-2|once|TRBV7-6
CASSTPTGTPKGGYTF
TGTGCCAGCAGCACCCCGACCGGGACCCCTAAAGGGGGCTACACCTTC
>TRBD1|TRBJ1-2|.|TRBV11-1
CASSLFPHADRGYGYTF
TGTGCCAGCAGCTTATTCCCACACGCTGACAGGGGCTATGGCTACACCTTC
>.|TRBJ1-1|.|TRBV6-2/TRBV6-3
CASTPSGTGRTEAFF
TGTGCCAGCACCCCGTCAGGTACAGGGCGCACTGAAGCTTTCTTT
>.|TRBJ2-7|once|TRBV5-1
CASSLGLGQYF
TGCGCCAGCAGCTTGGGTTTAGGGCAGTACTTC
>TRBD2|TRBJ2-1|many|TRBV18
CASSPSGGNEQFF
TGTGCCAGCAGTCCTAGCGGGGGAAATGAGCAGTTCTTC
>.|TRBJ2-1|many|TRBV7-9
CASSLVGGNEQFF
TGTGCCAGCAGCTTAGTTGGGGGCAATGAGCAGTTCTTC
>TRBD1|TRBJ1-1|few|TRBV29-1
CSANRGSRNTEAFF
TGCAGCGCAAACAGGGGATCAAGGAACACTGAAGCTTTCTTT
>.|TRBJ2-7|many|TRBV7-8
CASSPVSSYEQYF
TGTGCCAGCAGCCCCGTCTCTTCCTACGAGCAGTACTTC
>.|TRBJ1-1|.|TRBV2
CASSDRGSLNTEAFF
TGTGCCAGCAGTGATAGGGGATCTCTGAACACTGAAGCTTTCTTT